Given below is one T cell receptor beta chain in context. This CDR3 has 14 amino acids. The germline V and J ends were trimmed by 7 bases and 5 bases, with 17 bases remaining between them. Germline assignment: CDR1 MNHNY and CDR2 SVGAGI (reference sequence). Some clones are missing from TCRdb's copy, which holds only in-frame ones; the method was immunoSEQ multiplex PCR. The sample records fewer than 80,000 clones, roughly nine tenths being singletons. The data derive from a study of T cell changes during pregnancy in multiple sclerosis. The sequence was collected from a female donor in good health, enrolled as a control in a pregnancy study. The chain is built from TRBV6-6 and TRBJ1-1, with D possibly TRBD1 on 6 matching bases. Specimen: CD4+ T cells from peripheral blood mononuclear cells, collected in the third trimester of pregnancy. The CDR3 sequence: CASTDGGGRTEAFF. DNA of the CDR3: TGTGCCAGCACCGACGGGGGGGGGCGGACTGAAGCTTTCTTT.